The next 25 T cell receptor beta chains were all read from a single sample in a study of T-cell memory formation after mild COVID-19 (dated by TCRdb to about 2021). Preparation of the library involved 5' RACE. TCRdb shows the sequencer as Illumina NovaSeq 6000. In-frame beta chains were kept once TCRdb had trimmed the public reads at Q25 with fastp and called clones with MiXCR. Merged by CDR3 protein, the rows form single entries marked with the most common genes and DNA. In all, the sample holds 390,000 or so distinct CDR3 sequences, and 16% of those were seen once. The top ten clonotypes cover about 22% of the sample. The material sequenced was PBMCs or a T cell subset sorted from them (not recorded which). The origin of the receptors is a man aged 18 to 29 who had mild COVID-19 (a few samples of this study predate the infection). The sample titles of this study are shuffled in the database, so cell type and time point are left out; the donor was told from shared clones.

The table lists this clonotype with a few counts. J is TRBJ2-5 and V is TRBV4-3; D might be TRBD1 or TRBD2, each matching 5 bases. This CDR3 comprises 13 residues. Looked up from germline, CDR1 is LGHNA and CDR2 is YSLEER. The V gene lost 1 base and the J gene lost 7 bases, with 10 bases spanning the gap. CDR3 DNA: TGCGCCAGCAGCCAAGCAAGAGGGGTGACCCAGTACTTC. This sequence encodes CASSQARGVTQYF.

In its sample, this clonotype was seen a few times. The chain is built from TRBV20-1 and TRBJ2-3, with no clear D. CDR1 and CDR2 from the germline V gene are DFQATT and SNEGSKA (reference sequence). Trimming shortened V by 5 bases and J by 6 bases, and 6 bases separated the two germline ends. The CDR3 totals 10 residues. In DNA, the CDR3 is TGCAGTGCTTCCGTGGATACGCAGTATTTT. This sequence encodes CSASVDTQYF.

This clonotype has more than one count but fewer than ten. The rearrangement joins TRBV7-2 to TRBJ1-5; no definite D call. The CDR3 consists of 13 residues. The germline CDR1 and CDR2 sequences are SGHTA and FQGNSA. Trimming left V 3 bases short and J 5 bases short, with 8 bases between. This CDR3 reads CASSFTDDQPQHF. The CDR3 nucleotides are TGTGCCAGCAGCTTCACAGATGATCAGCCCCAGCATTTT.

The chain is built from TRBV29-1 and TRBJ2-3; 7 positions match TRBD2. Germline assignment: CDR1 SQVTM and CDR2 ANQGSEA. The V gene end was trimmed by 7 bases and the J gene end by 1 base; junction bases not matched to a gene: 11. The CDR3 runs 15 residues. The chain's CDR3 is CSAETSEGGTDTQYF. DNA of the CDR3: TGCAGCGCCGAAACTAGCGAGGGCGGCACAGATACGCAGTATTTT.

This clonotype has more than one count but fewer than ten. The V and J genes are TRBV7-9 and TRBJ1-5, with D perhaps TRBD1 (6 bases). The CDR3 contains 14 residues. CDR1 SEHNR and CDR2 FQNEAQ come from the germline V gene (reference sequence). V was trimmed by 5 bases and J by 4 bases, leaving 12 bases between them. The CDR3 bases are TGTGCCAGCAGCGACGGGACACTGAATCAGCCCCAGCATTTT. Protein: CASSDGTLNQPQHF.

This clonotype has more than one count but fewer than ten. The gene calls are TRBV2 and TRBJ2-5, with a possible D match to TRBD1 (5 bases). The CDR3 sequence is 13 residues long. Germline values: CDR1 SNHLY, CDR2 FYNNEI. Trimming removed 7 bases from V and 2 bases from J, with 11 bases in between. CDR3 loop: CASTRTRQETQYF. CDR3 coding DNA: TGTGCCAGCACAAGGACACGTCAAGAGACCCAGTACTTC.

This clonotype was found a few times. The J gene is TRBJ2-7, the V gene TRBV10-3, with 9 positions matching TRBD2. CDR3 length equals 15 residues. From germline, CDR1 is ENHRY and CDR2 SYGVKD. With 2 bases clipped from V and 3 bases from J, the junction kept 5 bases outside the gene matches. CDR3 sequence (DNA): TGTGCCATCAGTGAGGCGGGACTAGCAGGCTACGAGCAGTACTTC. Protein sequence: CAISEAGLAGYEQYF.

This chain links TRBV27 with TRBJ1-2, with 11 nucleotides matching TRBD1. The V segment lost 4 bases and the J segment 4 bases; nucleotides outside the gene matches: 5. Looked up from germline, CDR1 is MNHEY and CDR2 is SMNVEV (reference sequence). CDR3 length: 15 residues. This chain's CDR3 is CASSYGTGGLYGYTF. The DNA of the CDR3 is TGTGCCAGCAGTTACGGGACAGGGGGTCTCTATGGCTACACCTTC.

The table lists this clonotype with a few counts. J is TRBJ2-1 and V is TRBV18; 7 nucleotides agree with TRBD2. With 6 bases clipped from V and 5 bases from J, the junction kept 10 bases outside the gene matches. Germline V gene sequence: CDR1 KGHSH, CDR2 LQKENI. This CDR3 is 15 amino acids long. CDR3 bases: TGTGCCAGCTCCCCCGTGGCGGGGGAGCACAATGAGCAGTTCTTC. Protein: CASSPVAGEHNEQFF.

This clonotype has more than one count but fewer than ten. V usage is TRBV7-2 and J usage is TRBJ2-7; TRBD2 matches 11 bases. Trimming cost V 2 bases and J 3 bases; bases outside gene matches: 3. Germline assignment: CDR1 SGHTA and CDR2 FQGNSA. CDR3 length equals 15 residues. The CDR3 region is CASSLRLAGGYEQYV. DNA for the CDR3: TGTGCCAGCAGCTTAAGGCTAGCGGGGGGCTACGAGCAGTACGTC.

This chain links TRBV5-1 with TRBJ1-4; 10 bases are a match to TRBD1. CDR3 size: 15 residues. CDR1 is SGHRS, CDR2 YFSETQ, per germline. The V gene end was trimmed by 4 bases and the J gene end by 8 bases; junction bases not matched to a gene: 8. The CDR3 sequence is CASSPTGTGEEKLFF. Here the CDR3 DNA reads TGCGCCAGCAGCCCAACCGGGACAGGGGAAGAAAAACTGTTTTTT.

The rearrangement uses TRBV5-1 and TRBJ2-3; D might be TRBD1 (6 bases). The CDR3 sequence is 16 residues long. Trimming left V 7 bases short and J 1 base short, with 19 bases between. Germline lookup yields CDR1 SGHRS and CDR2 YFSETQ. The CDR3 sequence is CASSIQGQGGTDTQYF. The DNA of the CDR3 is TGCGCCAGCTCAATCCAGGGGCAGGGAGGCACAGATACGCAGTATTTT.

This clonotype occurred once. CDR3 in DNA: TGTGCCAGCAGCTTGGCTAGCGGGCCCCAAGAGACCCAGTACTTC. Translating gives CASSLASGPQETQYF. The V and J genes are TRBV7-9 and TRBJ2-5; 8 nucleotides match TRBD2. V was pared by 3 bases and J by 1 base, with 4 bases of the junction left unmatched. The CDR3 runs 15 residues. Germline loops: CDR1 SEHNR, CDR2 FQNEAQ (reference sequence).

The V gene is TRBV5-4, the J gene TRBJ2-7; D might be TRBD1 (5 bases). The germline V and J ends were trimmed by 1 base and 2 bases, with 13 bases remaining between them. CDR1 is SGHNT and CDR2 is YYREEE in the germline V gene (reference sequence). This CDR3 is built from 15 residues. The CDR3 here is CASSLSDTRPYEQYF. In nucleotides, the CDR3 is TGTGCCAGCAGCTTGTCGGACACCCGCCCCTACGAGCAGTACTTC.

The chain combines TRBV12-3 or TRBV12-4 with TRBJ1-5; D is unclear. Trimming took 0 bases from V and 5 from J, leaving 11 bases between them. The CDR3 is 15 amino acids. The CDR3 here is CASSLARGLDQPQHF. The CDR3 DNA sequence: TGTGCCAGCAGTTTAGCGCGGGGTCTGGATCAGCCCCAGCATTTT.

CDR3 protein: CASSFASWSEQETQYF. For the CDR3, the DNA is TGTGCCAGCAGTTTTGCTAGCTGGTCCGAGCAAGAGACCCAGTACTTC. This sequence joins TRBV12-3 or TRBV12-4 and TRBJ2-5, with a possible D match to TRBD2 (5 bases). The CDR3 is made up of 16 amino acids. V lost 3 bases to trimming and J lost 2 bases, with 16 bases between them.

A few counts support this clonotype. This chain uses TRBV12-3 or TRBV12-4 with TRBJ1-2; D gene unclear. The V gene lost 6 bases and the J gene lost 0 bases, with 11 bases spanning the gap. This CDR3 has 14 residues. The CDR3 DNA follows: TGTGCCAGCAGCCCTGGGTATCCTAACTATGGCTACACCTTC. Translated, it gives CASSPGYPNYGYTF.

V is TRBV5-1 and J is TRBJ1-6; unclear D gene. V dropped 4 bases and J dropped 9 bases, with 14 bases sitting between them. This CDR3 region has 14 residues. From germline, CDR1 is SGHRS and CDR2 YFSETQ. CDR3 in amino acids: CASSPNPGSSPLHF. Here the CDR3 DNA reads TGCGCCAGCAGCCCCAATCCGGGTTCTTCACCCCTCCACTTT.

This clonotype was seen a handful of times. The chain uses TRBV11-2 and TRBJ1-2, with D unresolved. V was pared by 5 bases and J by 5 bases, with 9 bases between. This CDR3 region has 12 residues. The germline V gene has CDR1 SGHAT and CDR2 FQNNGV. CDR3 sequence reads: CASSPEGYGYTF. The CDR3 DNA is TGTGCCAGCAGCCCAGAAGGGTATGGCTACACCTTC.

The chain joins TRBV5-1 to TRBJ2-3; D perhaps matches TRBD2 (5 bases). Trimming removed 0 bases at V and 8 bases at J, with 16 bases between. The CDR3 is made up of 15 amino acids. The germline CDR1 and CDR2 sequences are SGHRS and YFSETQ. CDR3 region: CASSLASRGEGTQYF. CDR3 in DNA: TGCGCCAGCAGCTTGGCCAGTCGGGGAGAGGGTACGCAGTATTTT.

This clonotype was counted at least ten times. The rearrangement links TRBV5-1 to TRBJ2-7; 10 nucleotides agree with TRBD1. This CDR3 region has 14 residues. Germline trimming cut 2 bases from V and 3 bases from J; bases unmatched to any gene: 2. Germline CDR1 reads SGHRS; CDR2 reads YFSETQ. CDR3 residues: CASSLGQGDYEQYF. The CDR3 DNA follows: TGCGCCAGCAGCTTAGGACAGGGGGACTACGAGCAGTACTTC.

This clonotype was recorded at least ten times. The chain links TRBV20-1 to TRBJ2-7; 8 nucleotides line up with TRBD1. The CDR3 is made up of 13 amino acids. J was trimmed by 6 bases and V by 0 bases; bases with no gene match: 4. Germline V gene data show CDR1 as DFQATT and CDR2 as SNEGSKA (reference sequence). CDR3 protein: CSARDGQGSEQYF. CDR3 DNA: TGCAGTGCTAGAGACGGACAGGGATCCGAGCAGTACTTC.

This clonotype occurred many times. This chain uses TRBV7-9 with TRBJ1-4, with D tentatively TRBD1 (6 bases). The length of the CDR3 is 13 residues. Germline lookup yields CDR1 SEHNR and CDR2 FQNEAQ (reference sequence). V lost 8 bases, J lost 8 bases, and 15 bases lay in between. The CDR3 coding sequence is TGTGCCAGCCGCCCTCAGGGGCGGGAAAAACTGTTTTTT. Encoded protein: CASRPQGREKLFF.

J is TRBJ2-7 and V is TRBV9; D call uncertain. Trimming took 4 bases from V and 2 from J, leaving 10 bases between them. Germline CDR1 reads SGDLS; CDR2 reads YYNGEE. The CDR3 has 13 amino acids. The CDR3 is CASSRDDAYEQYF. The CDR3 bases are TGTGCCAGCAGCCGAGACGACGCCTACGAGCAGTACTTC.

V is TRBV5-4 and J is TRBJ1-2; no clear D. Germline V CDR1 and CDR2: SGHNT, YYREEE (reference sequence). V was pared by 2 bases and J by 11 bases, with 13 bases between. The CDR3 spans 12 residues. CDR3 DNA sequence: TGTGCCAGCAGCTTCGGAGGCCGGGAGTACACCTTC. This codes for CASSFGGREYTF.